This T cell receptor (beta chain) was captured by sequencing in a study of radiation and T cells in renal cell carcinoma. The overall study: Nephrectomy followed 15 Gy stereotactic body radiation by 4 weeks. Study-wide findings and caveats: Top tumor clonotypes rose in blood 2 weeks post-radiation, then contracted.

Sequenced by immunoSEQ multiplex PCR; TCRdb stores in-frame clones only, minus some. The profile covers tens of thousands of clones, with 75% to 90% appearing a single time and 25% to 30% taken by the ten largest. CDR3 length equals 12 residues. Germline V lookup: CDR1 SGDLS, CDR2 YYNGEE. Trimming took off 5 bases at V and 8 bases at J, with 8 bases between the two ends. Turning to this clone: Its antigen remains unknown.

Time point defined: blood 2 weeks post-SBRT. Treatment defined: 15 Gy SBRT to primary tumor, nephrectomy 4 weeks later. This renal cell carcinoma was of the clear cell type. The chain couples TRBV9 to TRBJ1-6; D possibly corresponds to TRBD1 (6 bases). Sequenced material: blood, taken from a patient whose treatment included radiotherapy and nephrectomy. This receptor was identified in a woman between 70 and 85 years old with renal cell carcinoma. CDR3 protein: CASSEGDSPLHF. The CDR3 region has the DNA TGTGCCAGCAGTGAGGGGGATTCACCCCTCCACTTT.